This TCR beta chain stems from a study of T cells after yellow fever vaccination. Findings of the study overall: Reappearance after the booster was observed for most primary-vaccination clones (roughly 95% CD4, approximately 90% CD8). Overlap between CD4 and CD8 compartments was detected for a small share of clonotypes.

The trim removed 6 bases at V and 0 bases at J, leaving 5 bases unmatched. CDR3 length: 14 amino acids. Germline CDR1 and CDR2: SGHRS and YFSETQ. UMIs and a universal primer site were added when TCR cDNA was made by 5'RACE template switching. TCRdb re-called the 5' RACE reads through MiXCR, storing one row per CDR3 protein. The sample has 200,000 to 250,000 distinct CDR3 sequences; 2.5% to 3.5% are singletons. This clonotype occurred many times. Antigen specificity is unknown. The sample consisted of CD4+ T cells sorted from PBMCs, taken 10 days after the yellow fever booster vaccination. This clonotype was sampled from a man aged 18 to 29 who received the YFV17D yellow fever vaccine. The gene calls are TRBV5-1 and TRBJ1-2; 7 bases fit TRBD1. CDR3 in DNA: TGCGCCAGCACTTGGGACAGTACTAACTATGGCTACACCTTC. Its protein is CASTWDSTNYGYTF.